This record covers a single T cell receptor (beta chain). Patients of the Seattle cohort, enrolled during active infection, were followed longitudinally. Method: immunoSEQ multiplex PCR; TCRdb's copy keeps in-frame clones and lacks some. The sample yields about 230,000 clones, roughly 85% seen once. This entry belongs to a study of blood T cell repertoires in COVID-19. Whole-study context: Sites across the United States, Italy and Spain contributed samples from acute and convalescent COVID-19. The cDNA or gDNA used as material had been derived from T cells, B-cell-depleted T cells, or PBMCs.

This TCR was recovered from a man aged 50 to 59 with COVID-19, enrolled during active disease. Sequenced: peripheral blood.

CDR3 nucleotides: TGTGCCAGCAGCCCATTACCCCACTCTGAAGCTTTCTTT. It translates to CASSPLPHSEAFF. This chain connects TRBV7-3 to TRBJ1-1; D gene uncertain. This CDR3 contains 13 residues. CDR1 and CDR2 (germline): SGHTA, FQGTGA. The ends were cut back, 5 bases at V and 6 bases at J, with 13 bases in the middle.